This T cell receptor beta chain was profiled in a study of CD8 T cells in Susac syndrome. The V end was cut by 2 bases, the J end by 3 bases, with 11 bases between. The CDR3 extends over 14 amino acids. CDR1 is MNHNS, CDR2 SASEGT, per germline. The RNA input was roughly 0.45 to 1 ug, and it was reverse transcribed with random hexamers. TCRdb ran MiXCR on the immunoSEQ multiplex PCR reads and lists one entry per CDR3 protein. The table has approximately 130,000 distinct CDR3 sequences, about 90% seen once. V gene TRBV6-1 combines with J gene TRBJ2-7; D assignment may be TRBD1 or TRBD2 (6 bases each). The receptor was isolated from a human donor with multiple sclerosis. Sequenced input: CD8+ T cells from PBMCs. The CDR3 sequence is CASSERGTYYEQYF. The CDR3 DNA reads as TGTGCCAGCAGTGAACGGGGGACATACTACGAGCAGTACTTC.